These 19 T cell receptor beta chains were all obtained from the same sample, sequenced in a study of post-analysis software for immune sequencing data. Points from the study as a whole: Controls had lower frequencies than patients of about 5 TRBV segments, which included TRBV5-6, TRBV5-1 and TRBV20-1.

cDNA libraries for TCR beta contained unique molecular identifiers. TCRdb reanalysed the PCR reads using MiXCR and keeps one entry per CDR3 protein. The profile shows about 430,000 distinct CDR3 sequences, over 30% of them singletons. Their recognized antigens are unknown. The sequenced sample consisted of blood. These receptors were obtained from a girl aged 2 to 10 with multiple sclerosis.

The V call is TRBV27, the J call TRBJ2-4; D is unclear. Trimming took 6 bases from V and 0 from J, leaving 18 bases between them. Germline V gene sequence: CDR1 MNHEY, CDR2 SMNVEV (reference sequence). The CDR3 is 17 amino acids. Here the CDR3 reads CASSSALWAPAKNIQYF. CDR3 DNA sequence: TGTGCCAGCAGCTCCGCCCTGTGGGCACCAGCCAAAAACATTCAGTACTTC.

The chain joins TRBV4-2 to TRBJ2-1; 9 nucleotides line up with TRBD2. Trimming at V came to 1 base and at J to 5 bases, leaving 6 bases not matched to a gene. Germline CDR1 and CDR2: LGHNA and YNFKEQ. The CDR3 extends over 16 amino acids. The CDR3 nucleotides are TGTGCCAGCAGCCAAGGGGGGCGGGGGGGCAACAATGAGCAGTTCTTC. Protein product: CASSQGGRGGNNEQFF.

This clonotype was detected a few times. The chain uses TRBV27 and TRBJ1-2; the D gene is possibly TRBD1 (5 bases). Trimming shortened V by 5 bases and J by 5 bases, and 15 bases separated the two germline ends. Germline-derived CDR1 and CDR2 are MNHEY and SMNVEV (reference sequence). The CDR3 covers 14 residues. The CDR3 spells CASSPETAPYGYTF. The CDR3 coding sequence is TGTGCCAGCAGTCCCGAGACAGCACCTTATGGCTACACCTTC.

This chain uses TRBV19 with TRBJ2-1; 7 bases line up with TRBD2. This CDR3 contains 14 residues. V lost 3 bases, J lost 10 bases, and 9 bases stayed unmatched. CDR1 LNHDA and CDR2 SQIVND come from the germline V gene (reference sequence). The CDR3 spells CASSISLAAMEQFF. The CDR3 DNA reads as TGTGCCAGTAGTATTAGCCTAGCGGCCATGGAGCAGTTCTTC.

The chain links TRBV28 to TRBJ2-7; TRBD1 matches at 9 bases. This CDR3 is built from 12 residues. Germline CDR1 is MDHEN and CDR2 is SYDVKM. The J segment lost 5 bases and the V segment lost 6 bases, leaving 2 bases of the junction unmatched. CDR3 in amino acids: CASRDRGDEQYF. The CDR3, as DNA: TGTGCCAGCAGGGACAGGGGCGACGAGCAGTACTTC.

The rearrangement uses TRBV2 and TRBJ2-1; 7 bases fit TRBD2. Germline V CDR1 and CDR2: SNHLY, FYNNEI. J gave up 6 bases and V 5 bases, and 13 bases lay outside the gene matches. This CDR3 has 16 amino acids. CDR3 region: CASSLSRRERGNEQFF. In DNA form, the CDR3 reads TGTGCCAGCAGTTTATCTCGGCGGGAGAGGGGCAATGAGCAGTTCTTC.

The J gene is TRBJ2-7, the V gene TRBV20-1, with a possible D match to TRBD1 (6 bases). Trimming removed 5 bases at V and 7 bases at J, with 21 bases between. The CDR3 is 14 residues long. In germline, CDR1 is DFQATT, CDR2 SNEGSKA (reference sequence). CDR3 DNA: TGCAGTGCTCCTCCGACAGGTTTTCCCAATGAGCAGTACTTC. It codes for CSAPPTGFPNEQYF.

This sequence joins TRBV9 and TRBJ1-2, with D possibly being TRBD1 (6 bases). Germline-derived CDR1 and CDR2 are SGDLS and YYNGEE. The CDR3 contains 15 residues. Trimming shortened V by 0 bases and J by 2 bases, and 11 bases separated the two germline ends. CDR3 in amino acids: CASSVDVGANYGYTF. As DNA, the CDR3 is TGTGCCAGCAGCGTAGATGTGGGGGCGAACTATGGCTACACCTTC.

The chain has TRBV24-1 and TRBJ2-1; D not resolved. Germline V gene data show CDR1 as KGHDR and CDR2 as SFDVKD. This CDR3 has 11 residues. Trimming removed 3 bases at V and 8 bases at J, with 4 bases between. CDR3 nucleotide sequence: TGTGCCACCAGTGATCTTGATGAGCAGTTCTTC. Translated: CATSDLDEQFF.

Concerning this clonotype itself: A clone one base away is much larger, so this may be a read error. This rearrangement joins TRBV24-1 to TRBJ2-3; 10 nucleotides match TRBD2. The V segment lost 4 bases and the J segment 6 bases; nucleotides outside the gene matches: 9. The CDR3 loop spans 16 amino acids. Germline CDR1 reads KGHDR; CDR2 reads SFDVKD. DNA for the CDR3: TGTGCCACCAGTGAGACCCGAGCGGGGGGGCTTGATACGCAGTATTTT. Translation: CATSETRAGGLDTQYF.

The genes are TRBV3-1 and TRBJ2-4; perhaps D is TRBD1 or TRBD2 (6 bases each). Per the germline V gene, CDR1 is LGHDT and CDR2 is YNNKEL (reference sequence). With 1 base removed from V and 3 bases from J, the gap between germline ends came to 16 bases. This CDR3 contains 17 residues. CDR3 nucleotides: TGTGCCAGCAGCCAAGCGGGGGCAGGGTTCGTCAAAAACATTCAGTACTTC. Protein: CASSQAGAGFVKNIQYF.

This clonotype was counted only a few times. The chain couples TRBV5-1 to TRBJ1-1, with D hard to call. The CDR3 is made up of 15 amino acids. The ends were cut back, 3 bases at V and 4 bases at J, with 16 bases in the middle. The V gene's germline CDR1 is SGHRS and CDR2 YFSETQ. DNA for the CDR3: TGCGCCAGCAGCTCCTGGATATACTACGGCACTGAAGCTTTCTTT. It translates to CASSSWIYYGTEAFF.

This sequence joins TRBV20-1 and TRBJ2-7; TRBD1 or TRBD2 may be the D gene (5 bases each). CDR3 length: 16 residues. Germline CDR1 and CDR2: DFQATT and SNEGSKA (reference sequence). Trimming pared 5 bases from V and 7 bases from J, leaving 27 bases between. The CDR3 reads CSARFETGTAFGEQYF. In DNA form, the CDR3 reads TGCAGTGCTCGGTTCGAGACCGGGACGGCCTTTGGGGAGCAGTACTTC.

This clonotype has a handful of counts. The V and J genes are TRBV7-3 and TRBJ2-4, with TRBD2 identical over 9 bases. The J call is uncertain, as TRBJ2-7 better fits the DNA end. Germline V gives CDR1 SGHTA, CDR2 FQGTGA. The CDR3 contains 15 residues. Written as DNA, the CDR3 is TGTGCCAGCAGCTTAGCGGGGGGGCCTGGTTACGAGCAGTACTTC. It encodes CASSLAGGPGYEQYF.

The sample holds a few counts of this clonotype. The chain uses TRBV28 and TRBJ2-5, with D perhaps given as TRBD1 or TRBD2 (5 bases each). The CDR3 contains 15 residues. CDR1 is MDHEN and CDR2 is SYDVKM in the germline V gene. V dropped 2 bases and J dropped 5 bases, with 15 bases sitting between them. CDR3 DNA: TGTGCCAGCAGTTTAACTTTGGGCGAGGGGGAGACCCAGTACTTC. Translating gives CASSLTLGEGETQYF.

J is TRBJ1-4 and V is TRBV6-5; TRBD1 might be the D (5 bases). In germline, CDR1 is MNHEY, CDR2 SVGAGI. V dropped 4 bases and J dropped 10 bases, with 19 bases sitting between them. The CDR3 length is 15 residues. CDR3: CASSLQGRLGAKLFF. The CDR3 region has the DNA TGTGCCAGCAGTTTGCAGGGACGGCTAGGGGCAAAACTGTTTTTT.

The V call is TRBV7-8, the J call TRBJ2-1, with 10 bases identical to TRBD2. The CDR3 is made up of 17 amino acids. Germline CDR1 is SGHVS and CDR2 is FQNEAQ. V lost 2 bases and J lost 8; bases outside the gene matches: 12. This CDR3 is CASSLLTGTSVCDEQFF. The DNA of the CDR3 is TGTGCCAGCAGCTTATTGACCGGGACTAGCGTTTGCGATGAGCAGTTCTTC.

This clonotype occurred a few times. The V and J genes are TRBV4-3 and TRBJ1-2; possibly TRBD1 for D (5 bases). The CDR3 contains 14 residues. V lost 4 bases and J lost 4, with 13 bases in between. Germline V gene sequence: CDR1 LGHNA, CDR2 YSLEER. CDR3 region: CASSRDDRGYGYTF. The DNA for the CDR3 is TGCGCCAGCAGCCGGGACGACAGAGGCTATGGCTACACCTTC.

This clonotype has a handful of counts. The chain has TRBV7-2 and TRBJ1-1; D remains ambiguous. The CDR3 extends over 16 amino acids. V lost 5 bases, J lost 0 bases, and 16 bases lay in between. Germline values: CDR1 SGHTA, CDR2 FQGNSA. CDR3 sequence reads: CASSPTLRQMNTEAFF. The CDR3 DNA follows: TGTGCCAGCAGCCCCACCCTTCGGCAAATGAACACTGAAGCTTTCTTT.